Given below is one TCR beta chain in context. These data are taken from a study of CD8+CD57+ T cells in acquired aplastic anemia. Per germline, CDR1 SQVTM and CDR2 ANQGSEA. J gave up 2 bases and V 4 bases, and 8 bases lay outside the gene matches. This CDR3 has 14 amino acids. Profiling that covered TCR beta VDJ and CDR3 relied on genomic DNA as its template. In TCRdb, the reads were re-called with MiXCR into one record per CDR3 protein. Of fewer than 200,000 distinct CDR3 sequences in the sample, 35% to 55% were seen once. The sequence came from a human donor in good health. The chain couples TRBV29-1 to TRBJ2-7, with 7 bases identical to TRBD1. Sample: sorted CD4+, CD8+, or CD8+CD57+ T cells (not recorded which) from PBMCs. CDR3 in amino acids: CSVVGQEYPYEQYF. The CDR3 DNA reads TGCAGCGTTGTAGGACAGGAGTACCCCTACGAGCAGTACTTC.